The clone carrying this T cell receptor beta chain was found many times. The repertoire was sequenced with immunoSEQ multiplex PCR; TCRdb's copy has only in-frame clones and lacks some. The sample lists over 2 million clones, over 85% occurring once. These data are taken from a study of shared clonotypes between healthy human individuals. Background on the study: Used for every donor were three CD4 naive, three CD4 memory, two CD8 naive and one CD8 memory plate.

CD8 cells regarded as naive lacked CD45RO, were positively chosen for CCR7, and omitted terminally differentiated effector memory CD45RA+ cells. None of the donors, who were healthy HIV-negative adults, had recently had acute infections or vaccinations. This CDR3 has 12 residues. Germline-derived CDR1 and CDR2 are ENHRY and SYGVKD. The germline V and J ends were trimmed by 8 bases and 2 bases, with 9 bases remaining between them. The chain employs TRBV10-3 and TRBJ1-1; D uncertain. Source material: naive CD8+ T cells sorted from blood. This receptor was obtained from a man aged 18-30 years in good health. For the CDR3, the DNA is TGTGCCATCGGTCGGGTAAACACTGAAGCTTTCTTT. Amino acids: CAIGRVNTEAFF.